These 10 T cell receptor beta chains were sequenced from one sample in a study of regulatory T cells in long-lasting Graves disease. Time point here: persistent/refractory GD, antithyroid drugs over 5 years with positive TRAb. RNA isolated from PBMCs was used to make the TCR library. Arm-PCR of CDR3 regions with iRepertoire HTBI primers generated TCR beta libraries. TCRdb ran MiXCR on the multiplex PCR reads and lists one entry per CDR3 protein. The data hold 300,000 to 500,000 distinct CDR3 sequences, with 20% observed a single time. The sequencing here drew on peripheral blood mononuclear cells (PBMCs), taken when the disease was refractory, from a patient treated with antithyroid drugs. These receptors all stem from a female donor with Graves disease.

This clonotype has only a few counts. It may be a read error: a sequence one base away is much more abundant. The genes are TRBV2 and TRBJ2-7; 14 bases match TRBD2. Germline loops: CDR1 SNHLY, CDR2 FYNNEI. This CDR3 contains 15 residues. The junction had 5 bases not matched to a gene; V was cut back by 4 bases and J by 6 bases. CDR3 DNA: TGTGCCAGCAGTGCGGGGACTAGCGGGAGACCCGAGCAGTACTTC. Encoded protein: CASSAGTSGRPEQYF.

As for this clonotype: A much bigger clone sits one base away, suggesting this may be a read error. The chain couples TRBV6-1 to TRBJ2-7; D call uncertain. Trimming shortened V by 6 bases and J by 3 bases, and 3 bases separated the two germline ends. The CDR3 totals 10 residues. Per germline, CDR1 MNHNS and CDR2 SASEGT. CDR3 amino acids: CASRDYEQYF. CDR3 bases: TGTGCCAGCAGGGACTACGAGCAGTACTTC.

This clonotype appeared many times. The chain joins TRBV27 to TRBJ1-2; TRBD1 matches 11 bases. The CDR3 has 17 residues. J gave up 5 bases and V 5 bases, and 13 bases lay outside the gene matches. Germline V gene data show CDR1 as MNHEY and CDR2 as SMNVEV (reference sequence). The DNA for the CDR3 is TGTGCCAGCAGTCAAACTGGGGACAGGGGGATTTATTATGGCTACACCTTC. It codes for CASSQTGDRGIYYGYTF.

This clonotype was observed many times. This chain uses TRBV28 with TRBJ2-7, with D tentatively TRBD2 (6 bases). Germline loops: CDR1 MDHEN, CDR2 SYDVKM. The ends were cut back, 6 bases at V and 4 bases at J, with 22 bases in the middle. The CDR3 is 16 amino acids. The CDR3 nucleotides are TGTGCCAGCAGGCCAGAGCACTTGGGACTGATATACGAGCAGTACTTC. It specifies CASRPEHLGLIYEQYF.

This clonotype showed up just a few times. J is TRBJ2-7 and V is TRBV28; TRBD1 matches 9 bases. Germline V CDR1 and CDR2: MDHEN, SYDVKM. The V gene end was trimmed by 6 bases and the J gene end by 3 bases; junction bases not matched to a gene: 6. This CDR3 region has 14 residues. CDR3 protein: CASRTGGSYYEQYF. In nucleotides, the CDR3 is TGTGCCAGCAGAACAGGGGGCAGCTACTACGAGCAGTACTTC.

This clonotype occurred many times. The genes are TRBV27 and TRBJ1-6, with 9 nucleotides matching TRBD1. The CDR3 has 14 residues. Germline CDR1 and CDR2: MNHEY and SMNVEV (reference sequence). The V segment lost 4 bases and the J segment 10 bases; nucleotides outside the gene matches: 5. This CDR3 is CASSYGTGRSPLHF. Here the CDR3 DNA reads TGTGCCAGCAGTTACGGGACAGGGAGGTCACCCCTCCACTTT.

In this sample, this clonotype turned up a few times. V usage is TRBV20-1 and J usage is TRBJ2-7; D gene uncertain. Germline values: CDR1 DFQATT, CDR2 SNEGSKA (reference sequence). The germline V and J ends were trimmed by 6 bases and 2 bases, with 11 bases remaining between them. The CDR3 runs 12 residues. The CDR3 is CSAPRSPYEQYF. The CDR3 nucleotides are TGCAGTGCCCCGAGGAGCCCCTACGAGCAGTACTTC.

V and J are TRBV20-1 and TRBJ2-3, with TRBD2 identical over 7 bases. This CDR3 is built from 15 residues. With V trimmed by 5 bases and J by 4 bases, 12 bases remained unmatched. Germline V CDR1 and CDR2: DFQATT, SNEGSKA (reference sequence). The CDR3 spells CSAPTSGNYADTQYF. The CDR3 region has the DNA TGCAGTGCTCCCACAAGCGGGAATTATGCAGATACGCAGTATTTT.

This clonotype was observed a handful of times. The chain has TRBV4-2 and TRBJ1-5; D is ambiguous. The CDR3 covers 15 residues. Germline CDR1 and CDR2: LGHNA and YNFKEQ. V was trimmed by 1 base and J by 3 bases, leaving 10 bases between them. The CDR3 spells CASSQGYKNNQPQHF. CDR3 nucleotide sequence: TGTGCCAGCAGCCAAGGTTACAAAAACAATCAGCCCCAGCATTTT.

V usage is TRBV29-1 and J usage is TRBJ2-5, with D possibly matching TRBD2 (5 bases). Per the germline V gene, CDR1 is SQVTM and CDR2 is ANQGSEA. The CDR3 is 15 residues long. The germline V and J ends were trimmed by 6 bases and 5 bases, with 22 bases remaining between them. CDR3 DNA: TGCAGCGTCACCAAAGGACTGGGAGTTGCGGAGACCCAGTACTTC. This sequence encodes CSVTKGLGVAETQYF.